This T cell receptor (beta chain) was identified in a study of blood T cell repertoires in COVID-19. Study context: Samples taken during acute and convalescent COVID-19 were collected in the United States, Italy and Spain. Sources were T cells, B-cell-depleted T cells, or PBMCs; the material itself was cDNA or gDNA.

Seattle researchers signed up patients amid active infection and tracked them longitudinally. Authors' analysis steps: Amplification of reference gene primers provided the estimated nucleated cell counts. Data came from immunoSEQ multiplex PCR; TCRdb stores just in-frame clones and leaves some out. V and J calls and clone size come straight from that table; D and trimming were deduced from the DNA. This sample has approximately 150,000 clones, with over 90% found just once. Material: peripheral blood. The receptor comes from a woman in her sixties with COVID-19, enrolled during active disease.

The CDR3 bases are TGTGCCAGCAGTTCGCAAGCGGGTAATAATTCACCCCTCCACTTT. Protein: CASSSQAGNNSPLHF. J is TRBJ1-6 and V is TRBV7-2; D not resolved. CDR1 and CDR2 (germline): SGHTA, FQGNSA. The ends were cut back, 6 bases at V and 5 bases at J, with 14 bases in the middle. This CDR3 has 15 residues. Drawing the rest from reference TRBV7-2 and TRBJ1-6, the complete variable domain is GAGVSQSPSNKVTEKGKDVELRCDPISGHTALYWYRQSLGQGLEFLIYFQGNSAPDKSGLPSDRFSAERTGGSVSTLTIQRTQQEDSAVYLCASSSQAGNNSPLHFGNGTRLTVT.